One TCR beta chain is described in this entry. The target antigen is unknown. This sample is part of a study of T cells in Graves' hyperthyroidism and ophthalmopathy. Study findings and constraints: Most clonotypes that expanded in the thyroid above 0.001 also showed up in blood.

The CDR3 is 17 amino acids. The germline V gene has CDR1 KGHSH and CDR2 LQKENI. J gave up 0 bases and V 6 bases, and 11 bases lay outside the gene matches. Researchers amplified the TCR beta CDR3 regions from RNA transcripts. First-round RT-PCR targeting the TCR CDR3 was performed with the HTBI primer set. TCRdb reprocessed the multiplex PCR reads with MiXCR, giving one entry per CDR3 protein. The sample has approximately 380,000 distinct CDR3 sequences; less than 20% are singletons. The chain links TRBV18 to TRBJ2-5; TRBD2 aligns across 9 bases. Sequenced: blood. The source is a young man with Graves' ophthalmopathy. Written as DNA, the CDR3 is TGTGCCAGCTCCAGGGGCCCTAGCGGGGCACACCAAGAGACCCAGTACTTC. Translation: CASSRGPSGAHQETQYF.